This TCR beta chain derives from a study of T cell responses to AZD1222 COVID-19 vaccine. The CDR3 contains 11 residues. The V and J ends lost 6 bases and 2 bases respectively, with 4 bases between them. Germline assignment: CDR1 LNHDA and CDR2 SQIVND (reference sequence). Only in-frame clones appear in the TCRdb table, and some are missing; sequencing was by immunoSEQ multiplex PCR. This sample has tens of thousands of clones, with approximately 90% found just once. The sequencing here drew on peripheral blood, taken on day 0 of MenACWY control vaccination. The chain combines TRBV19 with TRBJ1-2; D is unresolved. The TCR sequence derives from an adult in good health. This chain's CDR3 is CASSRNYGYTF. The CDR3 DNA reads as TGTGCCAGTAGCCGGAACTATGGCTACACCTTC.